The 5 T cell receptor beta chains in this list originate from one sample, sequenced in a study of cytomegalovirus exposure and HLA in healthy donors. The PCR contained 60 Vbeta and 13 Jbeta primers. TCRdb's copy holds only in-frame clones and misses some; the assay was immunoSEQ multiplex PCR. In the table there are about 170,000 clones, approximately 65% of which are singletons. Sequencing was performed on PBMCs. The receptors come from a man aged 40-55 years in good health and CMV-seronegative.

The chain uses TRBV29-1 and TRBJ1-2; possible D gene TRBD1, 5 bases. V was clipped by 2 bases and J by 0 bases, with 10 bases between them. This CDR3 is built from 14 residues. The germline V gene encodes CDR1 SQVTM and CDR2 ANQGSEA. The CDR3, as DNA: TGCAGCGTTGAATCAGGGTTCCCTAACTATGGCTACACCTTC. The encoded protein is CSVESGFPNYGYTF.

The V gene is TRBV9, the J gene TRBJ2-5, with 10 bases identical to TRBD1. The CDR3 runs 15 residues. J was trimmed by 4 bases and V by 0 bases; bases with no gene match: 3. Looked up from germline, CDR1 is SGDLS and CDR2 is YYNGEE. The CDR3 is CASSVAGTGVETQYF. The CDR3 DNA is TGTGCCAGCAGCGTAGCTGGGACAGGGGTAGAGACCCAGTACTTC.

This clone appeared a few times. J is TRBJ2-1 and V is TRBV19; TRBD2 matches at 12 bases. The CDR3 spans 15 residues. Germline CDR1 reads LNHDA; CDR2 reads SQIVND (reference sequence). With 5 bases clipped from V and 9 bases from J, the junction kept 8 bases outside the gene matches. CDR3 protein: CASSLGLAGMGEQFF. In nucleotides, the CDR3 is TGTGCCAGTAGTCTAGGACTAGCGGGAATGGGTGAGCAGTTCTTC. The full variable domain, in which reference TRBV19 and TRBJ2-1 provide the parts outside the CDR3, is DGGITQSPKYLFRKEGQNVTLSCEQNLNHDAMYWYRQDPGQGLRLIYYSQIVNDFQKGDIAEGYSVSREKKESFPLTVTSAQKNPTAFYLCASSLGLAGMGEQFFGPGTRLTVL.

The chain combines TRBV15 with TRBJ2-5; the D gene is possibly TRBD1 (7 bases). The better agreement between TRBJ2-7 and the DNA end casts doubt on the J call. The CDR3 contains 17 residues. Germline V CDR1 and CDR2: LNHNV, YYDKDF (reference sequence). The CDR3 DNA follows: TGTGCCACCAGCAGTTTAGGAAGGAGGGGGCTCAGTTACGAGCAGTACTTC. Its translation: CATSSLGRRGLSYEQYF.

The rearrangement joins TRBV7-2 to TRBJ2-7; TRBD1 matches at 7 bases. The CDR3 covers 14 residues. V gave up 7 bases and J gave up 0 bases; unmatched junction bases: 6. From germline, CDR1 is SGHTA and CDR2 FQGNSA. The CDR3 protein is CASTYRGGSYEQYF. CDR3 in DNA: TGTGCCAGCACTTACAGGGGTGGCTCCTACGAGCAGTACTTC.